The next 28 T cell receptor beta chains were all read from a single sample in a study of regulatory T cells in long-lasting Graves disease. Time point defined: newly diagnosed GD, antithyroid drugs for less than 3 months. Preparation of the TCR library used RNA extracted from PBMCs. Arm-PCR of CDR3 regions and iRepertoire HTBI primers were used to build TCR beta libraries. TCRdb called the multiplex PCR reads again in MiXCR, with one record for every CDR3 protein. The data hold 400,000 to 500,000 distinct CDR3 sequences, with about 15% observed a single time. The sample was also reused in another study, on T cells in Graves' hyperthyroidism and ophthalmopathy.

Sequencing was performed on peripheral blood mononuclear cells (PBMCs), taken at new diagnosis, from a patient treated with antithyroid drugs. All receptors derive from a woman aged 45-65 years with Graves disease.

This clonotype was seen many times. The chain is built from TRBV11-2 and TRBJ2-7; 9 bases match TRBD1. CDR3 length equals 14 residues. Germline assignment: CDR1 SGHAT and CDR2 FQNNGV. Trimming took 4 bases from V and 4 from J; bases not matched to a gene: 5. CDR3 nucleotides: TGTGCCAGCAGCTGGGACAGGGAGGAGTACGAGCAGTACTTC. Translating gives CASSWDREEYEQYF.

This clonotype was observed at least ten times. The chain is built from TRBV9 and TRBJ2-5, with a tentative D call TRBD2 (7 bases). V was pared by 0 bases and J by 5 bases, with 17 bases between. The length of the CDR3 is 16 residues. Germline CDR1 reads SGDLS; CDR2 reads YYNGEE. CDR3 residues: CASSVAGRRGLETQYF. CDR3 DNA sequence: TGTGCCAGCAGCGTAGCGGGGCGGCGGGGGCTGGAGACCCAGTACTTC.

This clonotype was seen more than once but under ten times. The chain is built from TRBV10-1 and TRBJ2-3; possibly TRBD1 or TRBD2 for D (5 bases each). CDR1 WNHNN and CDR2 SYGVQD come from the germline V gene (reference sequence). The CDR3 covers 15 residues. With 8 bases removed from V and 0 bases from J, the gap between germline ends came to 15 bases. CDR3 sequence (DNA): TGCGCCAGCTCACGGGGCGGACAAAGCACAGATACGCAGTATTTT. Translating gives CASSRGGQSTDTQYF.

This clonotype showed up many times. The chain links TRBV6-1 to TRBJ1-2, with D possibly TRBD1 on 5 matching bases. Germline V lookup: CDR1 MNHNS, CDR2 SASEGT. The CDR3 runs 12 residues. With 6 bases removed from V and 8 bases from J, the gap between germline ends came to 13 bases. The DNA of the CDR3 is TGTGCCAGCAGCTCGGGACTTCTCGGCTACACCTTC. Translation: CASSSGLLGYTF.

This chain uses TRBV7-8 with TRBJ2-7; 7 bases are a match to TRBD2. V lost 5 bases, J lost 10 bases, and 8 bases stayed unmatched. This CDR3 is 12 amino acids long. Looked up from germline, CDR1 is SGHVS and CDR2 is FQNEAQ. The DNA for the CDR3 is TGTGCCAGCAGCCCGAATGGACTAGAACAGTACTTC. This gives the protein CASSPNGLEQYF.

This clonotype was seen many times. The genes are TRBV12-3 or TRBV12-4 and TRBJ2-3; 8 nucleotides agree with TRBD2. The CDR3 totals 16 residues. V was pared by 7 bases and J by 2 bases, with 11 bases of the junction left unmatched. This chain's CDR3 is CASTQTSAHSTDTQYF. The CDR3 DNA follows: TGTGCCAGCACCCAGACTAGCGCCCATTCCACAGATACGCAGTATTTT.

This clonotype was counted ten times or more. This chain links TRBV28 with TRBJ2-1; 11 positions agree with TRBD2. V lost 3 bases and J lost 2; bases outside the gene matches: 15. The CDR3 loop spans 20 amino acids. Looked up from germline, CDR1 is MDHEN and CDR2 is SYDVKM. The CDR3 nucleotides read TGTGCCAGCAGTTTTCGGGGGACAGTTAGCGGGAGGGCCGCCTACAATGAGCAGTTCTTC. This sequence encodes CASSFRGTVSGRAAYNEQFF.

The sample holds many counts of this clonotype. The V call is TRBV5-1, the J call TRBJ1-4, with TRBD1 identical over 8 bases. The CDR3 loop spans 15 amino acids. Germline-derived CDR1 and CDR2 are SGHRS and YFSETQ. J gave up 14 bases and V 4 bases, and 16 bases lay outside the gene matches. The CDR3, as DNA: TGCGCCAGCAGCGGGTCCGGGACAGGCGTTGGATTCCTGTTTTTT. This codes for CASSGSGTGVGFLFF.

The CDR3: CAACTDSFNQPQHF. CDR3 coding DNA: TGCGCCGCCTGTACGGACAGTTTCAATCAGCCCCAGCATTTT. The rearrangement joins TRBV10-1 to TRBJ1-5; possible D gene TRBD1, 6 bases. The CDR3 covers 14 residues. Trimming left V 11 bases short and J 3 bases short, with 17 bases between. CDR1 is WNHNN, CDR2 SYGVQD, per germline (reference sequence).

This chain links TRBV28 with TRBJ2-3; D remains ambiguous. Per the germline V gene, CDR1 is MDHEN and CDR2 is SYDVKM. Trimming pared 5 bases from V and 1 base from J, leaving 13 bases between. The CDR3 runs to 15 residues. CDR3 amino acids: CASSRRVPRTDTQYF. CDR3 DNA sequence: TGTGCCAGCAGTCGCCGGGTTCCCCGCACAGATACGCAGTATTTT.

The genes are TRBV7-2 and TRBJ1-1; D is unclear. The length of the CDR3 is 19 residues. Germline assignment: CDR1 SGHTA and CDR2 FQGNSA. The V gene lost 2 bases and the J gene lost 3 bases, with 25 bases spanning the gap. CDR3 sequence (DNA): TGTGCCAGCAGCTTAATTTCTGGCAGAGGTTCGCTCCGGGACACTGAAGCTTTCTTT. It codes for CASSLISGRGSLRDTEAFF.

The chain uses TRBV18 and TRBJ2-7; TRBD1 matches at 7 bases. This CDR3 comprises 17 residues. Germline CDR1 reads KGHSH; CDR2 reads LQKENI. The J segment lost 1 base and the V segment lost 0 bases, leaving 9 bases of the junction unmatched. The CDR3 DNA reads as TGTGCCAGCTCACCACCCAGGGGAGACAGGGAGTCCTACGAGCAGTACTTC. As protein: CASSPPRGDRESYEQYF.

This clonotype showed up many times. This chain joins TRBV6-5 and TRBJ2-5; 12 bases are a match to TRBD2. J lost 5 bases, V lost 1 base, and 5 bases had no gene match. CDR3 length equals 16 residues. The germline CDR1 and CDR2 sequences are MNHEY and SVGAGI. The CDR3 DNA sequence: TGTGCCAGCAGTTACTTGCTAGCGGGAGGGGGGGAGACCCAGTACTTC. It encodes CASSYLLAGGGETQYF.

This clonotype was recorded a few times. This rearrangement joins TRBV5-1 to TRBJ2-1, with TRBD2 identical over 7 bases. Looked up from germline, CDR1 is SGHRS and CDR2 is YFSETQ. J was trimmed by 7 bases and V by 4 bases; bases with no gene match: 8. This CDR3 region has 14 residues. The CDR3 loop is CASSDPGGDNEQFF. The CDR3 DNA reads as TGCGCCAGCAGCGATCCGGGAGGAGATAATGAGCAGTTCTTC.

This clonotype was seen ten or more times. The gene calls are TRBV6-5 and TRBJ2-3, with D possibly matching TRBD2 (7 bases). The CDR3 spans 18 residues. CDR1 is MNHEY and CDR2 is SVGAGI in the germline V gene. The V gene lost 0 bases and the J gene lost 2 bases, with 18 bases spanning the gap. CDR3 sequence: CASSYSLNYGGHTDTQYF. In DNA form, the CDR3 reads TGTGCCAGCAGTTACTCGTTAAACTACGGGGGGCACACAGATACGCAGTATTTT.

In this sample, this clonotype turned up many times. CDR3 protein: CASSRGPTYNEQFF. The CDR3, as DNA: TGTGCCAGCAGCCGGGGACCCACATACAATGAGCAGTTCTTC. The chain joins TRBV12-3 or TRBV12-4 to TRBJ2-1; D possibly uses TRBD1 or TRBD2 (5 bases each). Deletions cut 6 bases from V and 4 bases from J, with 13 bases between. CDR3 length: 14 residues.

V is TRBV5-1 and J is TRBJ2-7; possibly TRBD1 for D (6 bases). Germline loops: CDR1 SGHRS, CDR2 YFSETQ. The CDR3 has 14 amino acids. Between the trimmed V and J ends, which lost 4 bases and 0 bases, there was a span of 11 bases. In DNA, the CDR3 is TGCGCCAGCAGCCCCGACAGGAACTCCTACGAGCAGTACTTC. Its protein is CASSPDRNSYEQYF.

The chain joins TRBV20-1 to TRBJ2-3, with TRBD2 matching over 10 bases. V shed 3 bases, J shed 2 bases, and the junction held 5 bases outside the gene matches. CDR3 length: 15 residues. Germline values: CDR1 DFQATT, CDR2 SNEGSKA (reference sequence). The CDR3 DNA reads TGCAGTGCTAGCGGGACTAGCGCCTTCACAGATACGCAGTATTTT. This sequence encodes CSASGTSAFTDTQYF.

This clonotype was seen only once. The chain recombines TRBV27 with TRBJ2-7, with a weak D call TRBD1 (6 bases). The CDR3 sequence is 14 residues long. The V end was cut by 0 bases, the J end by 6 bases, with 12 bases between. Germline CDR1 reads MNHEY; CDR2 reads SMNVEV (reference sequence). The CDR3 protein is CASSLSSLQGEQYF. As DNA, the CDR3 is TGTGCCAGCAGTTTATCGTCCCTACAGGGCGAGCAGTACTTC.

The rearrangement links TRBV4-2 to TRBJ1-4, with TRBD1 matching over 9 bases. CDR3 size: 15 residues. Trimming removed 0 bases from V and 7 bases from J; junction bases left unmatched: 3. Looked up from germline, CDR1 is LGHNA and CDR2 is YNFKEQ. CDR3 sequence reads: CASSQEGTGIEKLFF. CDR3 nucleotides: TGTGCCAGCAGCCAAGAGGGGACAGGGATTGAAAAACTGTTTTTT.

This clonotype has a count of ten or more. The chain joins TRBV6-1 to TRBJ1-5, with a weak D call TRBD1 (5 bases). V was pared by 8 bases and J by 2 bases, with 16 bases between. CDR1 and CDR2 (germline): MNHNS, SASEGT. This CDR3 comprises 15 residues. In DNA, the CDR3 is TGTGCCAGCTCTACAAGAGGGGAAGGCAATCAGCCCCAGCATTTT. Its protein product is CASSTRGEGNQPQHF.

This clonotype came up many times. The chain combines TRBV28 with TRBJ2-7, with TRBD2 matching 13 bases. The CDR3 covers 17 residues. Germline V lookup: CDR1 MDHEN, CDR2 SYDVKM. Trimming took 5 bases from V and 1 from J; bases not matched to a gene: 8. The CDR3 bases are TGTGCCAGCAGTCCCCGGACTAGCGGGAGATGGTCCTACGAGCAGTACTTC. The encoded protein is CASSPRTSGRWSYEQYF. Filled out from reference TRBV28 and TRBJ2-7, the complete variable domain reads DVKVTQSSRYLVKRTGEKVFLECVQDMDHENMFWYRQDPGLGLRLIYFSYDVKMKEKGDIPEGYSVSREKKERFSLILESASTNQTSMYLCASSPRTSGRWSYEQYFGPGTRLTVT.

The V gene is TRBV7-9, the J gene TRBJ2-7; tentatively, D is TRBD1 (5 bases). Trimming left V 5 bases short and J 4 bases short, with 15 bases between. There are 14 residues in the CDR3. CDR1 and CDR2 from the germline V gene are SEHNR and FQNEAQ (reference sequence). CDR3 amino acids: CASSPRQSDYEQYF. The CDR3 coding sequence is TGTGCCAGCAGCCCAAGACAGTCGGATTACGAGCAGTACTTC.

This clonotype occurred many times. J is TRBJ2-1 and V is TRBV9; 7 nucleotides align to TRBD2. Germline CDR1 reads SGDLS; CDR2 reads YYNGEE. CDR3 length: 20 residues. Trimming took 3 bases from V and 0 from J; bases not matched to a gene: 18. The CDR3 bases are TGTGCCAGCAGCGAATGGGCTAGCGGAAATCTTAAAAGCTCCTACAATGAGCAGTTCTTC. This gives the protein CASSEWASGNLKSSYNEQFF.

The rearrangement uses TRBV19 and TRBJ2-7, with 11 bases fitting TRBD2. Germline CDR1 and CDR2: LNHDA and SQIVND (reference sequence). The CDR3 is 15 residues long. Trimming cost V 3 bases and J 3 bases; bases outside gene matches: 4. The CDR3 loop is CASSISTSGNYEQYF. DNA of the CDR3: TGTGCCAGTAGTATTTCGACTAGCGGGAACTACGAGCAGTACTTC.

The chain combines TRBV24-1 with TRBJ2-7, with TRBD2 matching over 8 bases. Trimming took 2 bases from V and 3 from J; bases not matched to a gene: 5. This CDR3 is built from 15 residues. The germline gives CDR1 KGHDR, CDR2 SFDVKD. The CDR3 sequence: CATSDSGGTDYEQYF. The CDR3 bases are TGTGCCACCAGTGATTCGGGAGGGACTGACTACGAGCAGTACTTC.

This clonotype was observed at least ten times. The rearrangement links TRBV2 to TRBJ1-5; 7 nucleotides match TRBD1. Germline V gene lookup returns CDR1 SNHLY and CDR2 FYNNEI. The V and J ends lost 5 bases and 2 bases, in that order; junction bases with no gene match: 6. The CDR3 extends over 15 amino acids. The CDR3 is CASSRDSRGNQPQHF. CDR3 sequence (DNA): TGTGCCAGCAGTCGGGACAGTCGTGGCAATCAGCCCCAGCATTTT.

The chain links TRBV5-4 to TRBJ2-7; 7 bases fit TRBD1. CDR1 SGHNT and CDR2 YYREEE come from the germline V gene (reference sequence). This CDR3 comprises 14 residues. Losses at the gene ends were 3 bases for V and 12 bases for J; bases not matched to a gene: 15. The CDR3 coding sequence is TGTGCCAGCAGCTCGGGACAGCGAGTAGGAAAAACGTACTTC. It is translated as CASSSGQRVGKTYF.